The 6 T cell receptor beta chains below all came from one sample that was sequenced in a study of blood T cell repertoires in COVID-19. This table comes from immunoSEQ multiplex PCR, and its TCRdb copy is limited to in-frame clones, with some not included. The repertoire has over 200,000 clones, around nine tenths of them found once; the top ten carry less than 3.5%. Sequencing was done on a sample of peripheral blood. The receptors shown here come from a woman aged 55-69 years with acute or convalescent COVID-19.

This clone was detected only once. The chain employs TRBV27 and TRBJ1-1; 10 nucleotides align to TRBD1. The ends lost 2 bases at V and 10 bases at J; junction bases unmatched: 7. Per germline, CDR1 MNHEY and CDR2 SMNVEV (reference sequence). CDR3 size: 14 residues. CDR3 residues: CASSLRGGQGVAFF. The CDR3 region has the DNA TGTGCCAGCAGTTTAAGAGGCGGACAGGGGGTAGCTTTCTTT.

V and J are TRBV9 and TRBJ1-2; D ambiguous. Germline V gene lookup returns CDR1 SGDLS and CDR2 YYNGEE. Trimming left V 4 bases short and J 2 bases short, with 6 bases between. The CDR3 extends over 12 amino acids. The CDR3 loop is CASSQSNYGYTF. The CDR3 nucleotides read TGTGCCAGCAGCCAGTCCAACTATGGCTACACCTTC.

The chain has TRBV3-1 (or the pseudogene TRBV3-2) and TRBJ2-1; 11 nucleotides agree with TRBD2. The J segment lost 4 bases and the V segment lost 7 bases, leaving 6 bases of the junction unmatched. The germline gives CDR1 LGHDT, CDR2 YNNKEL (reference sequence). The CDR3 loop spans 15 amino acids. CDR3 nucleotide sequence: TGTGCCAGCACCCCCGGGACTAGCGGATACAATGAGCAGTTCTTC. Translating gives CASTPGTSGYNEQFF.

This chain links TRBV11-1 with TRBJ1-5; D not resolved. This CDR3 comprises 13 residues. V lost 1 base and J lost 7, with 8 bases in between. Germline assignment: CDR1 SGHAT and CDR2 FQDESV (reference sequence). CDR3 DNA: TGTGCCAGCAGCTTAGGGAACAGCCAGCCCCAGCATTTT. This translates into CASSLGNSQPQHF.

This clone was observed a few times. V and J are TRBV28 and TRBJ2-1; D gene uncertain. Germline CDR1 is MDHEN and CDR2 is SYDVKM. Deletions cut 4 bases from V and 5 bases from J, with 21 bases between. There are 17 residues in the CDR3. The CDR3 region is CASSYFLRRLWDNEQFF. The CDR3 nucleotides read TGTGCCAGCAGTTATTTCCTCCGGCGACTTTGGGACAATGAGCAGTTCTTC.

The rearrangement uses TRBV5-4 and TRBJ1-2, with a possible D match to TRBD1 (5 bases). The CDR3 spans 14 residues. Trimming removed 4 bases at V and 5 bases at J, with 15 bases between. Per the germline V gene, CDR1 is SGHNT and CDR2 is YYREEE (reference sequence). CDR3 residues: CASSIGGAPYGYTF. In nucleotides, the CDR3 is TGTGCCAGCAGCATTGGTGGGGCGCCGTATGGCTACACCTTC.